These 15 T cell receptor beta chains were all obtained from the same sample, sequenced in a study of cytomegalovirus exposure and HLA in healthy donors. Both 60 Vbeta primers and 13 Jbeta primers went into the PCR. Measured with immunoSEQ multiplex PCR; TCRdb has only the in-frame clones, and not every one. The sample lists approximately 89,000 clones; around 73% were seen once. The sequenced sample consisted of PBMCs. Receptors were obtained from a female donor in good health and CMV-seronegative.

The chain uses TRBV6-1 and TRBJ2-5; 7 bases are a match to TRBD2. Germline V lookup: CDR1 MNHNS, CDR2 SASEGT. J was trimmed by 7 bases and V by 8 bases; bases with no gene match: 13. CDR3 size: 14 residues. Here the CDR3 reads CASARETSERTQYF. Here the CDR3 DNA reads TGTGCCAGCGCTAGGGAAACTAGCGAGAGGACCCAGTACTTC.

This chain uses TRBV7-9 with TRBJ2-1, with D perhaps matching TRBD2 (5 bases). Trimming took off 6 bases at V and 6 bases at J, with 9 bases between the two ends. Looked up from germline, CDR1 is SEHNR and CDR2 is FQNEAQ (reference sequence). The CDR3 covers 12 residues. CDR3 coding DNA: TGTGCCAGCAGTCCACTAGGCAATGAGCAGTTCTTC. This encodes CASSPLGNEQFF.

The sample holds a few counts of this clone. This chain links TRBV7-9 with TRBJ2-1; TRBD2 aligns across 8 bases. CDR1 is SEHNR, CDR2 FQNEAQ, per germline (reference sequence). V lost 1 base and J lost 9; bases outside the gene matches: 5. The CDR3 spans 14 residues. CDR3 nucleotide sequence: TGTGCCAGCAGCTTAGACGGGAGGGCTGGTGAGCAGTTCTTC. Its protein product is CASSLDGRAGEQFF.

This clone was seen just once. V is TRBV11-3 and J is TRBJ1-2; the D gene is possibly TRBD1 (5 bases). The germline V and J ends were trimmed by 6 bases and 4 bases, with 15 bases remaining between them. Germline V lookup: CDR1 SGHNT, CDR2 YENEEA. This CDR3 is 14 amino acids long. The DNA of the CDR3 is TGTGCCAGCAGTCTTAATCAGGGTTCCTATGGCTACACCTTC. The encoded protein is CASSLNQGSYGYTF.

The gene calls are TRBV23-1 and TRBJ2-7, with 14 bases lining up with TRBD2. TRBV23-1 is filed as an ORF, its function uncertain. V was clipped by 4 bases and J by 9 bases; unmatched bases: 17. The CDR3 sequence is 18 residues long. CDR3 bases: TGCGCCAGCAGTCTTAGACTAGCGGGAGGGCATTATTTCGTGGGGCAGTACTTC. The encoded protein is CASSLRLAGGHYFVGQYF.

The V gene is TRBV4-3, the J gene TRBJ1-6; the match to TRBD1 covers 8 bases. The germline V gene encodes CDR1 LGHNA and CDR2 YSLEER. The CDR3 totals 17 residues. With V trimmed by 0 bases and J by 7 bases, 8 bases remained unmatched. CDR3 sequence reads: CASSQDTPGTGNSPLHF. In DNA, the CDR3 is TGCGCCAGCAGCCAAGATACGCCGGGGACAGGCAATTCACCCCTCCACTTT.

This clone has a handful of counts. The chain joins TRBV13 to TRBJ2-7, with 8 bases lining up with TRBD1. Germline V gene lookup returns CDR1 PRHDT and CDR2 FYEKMQ (reference sequence). The CDR3 spans 15 residues. Trimming removed 5 bases from V and 0 bases from J; junction bases left unmatched: 6. The CDR3, as DNA: TGTGCCAGCAGCAACGGGACAGGTCGCTCCTACGAGCAGTACTTC. Protein product: CASSNGTGRSYEQYF.

The V and J genes are TRBV15 and TRBJ1-2; TRBD1 might be the D (6 bases). The germline V and J ends were trimmed by 1 base and 0 bases, with 9 bases remaining between them. CDR1 and CDR2 (germline): LNHNV, YYDKDF (reference sequence). The CDR3 has 15 amino acids. CDR3 protein: CATSRGQEPNYGYTF. CDR3 DNA sequence: TGTGCCACCAGCAGAGGACAGGAACCTAACTATGGCTACACCTTC.

The chain is built from TRBV7-3 and TRBJ2-2, with TRBD2 matching 12 bases. CDR1 is SGHTA, CDR2 FQGTGA, per germline. V lost 2 bases to trimming and J lost 4 bases; unmatched junction nucleotides: 5. The CDR3 has 17 amino acids. The CDR3 DNA is TGTGCCAGCAGCTTAGGGCTAGCGGGAGGGTCCACCGGGGAGCTGTTTTTT. This codes for CASSLGLAGGSTGELFF.

The chain uses TRBV6-1 and TRBJ1-1; 10 bases fit TRBD1. This CDR3 has 15 residues. Trimming removed 8 bases from V and 4 bases from J; junction bases left unmatched: 10. Germline loops: CDR1 MNHNS, CDR2 SASEGT. The CDR3 loop is CASVSDRGPSTEAFF. The CDR3 DNA sequence: TGTGCCAGCGTCAGTGACAGGGGGCCGAGCACTGAAGCTTTCTTT.

This clone was seen a handful of times. The chain uses TRBV27 and TRBJ2-6, with a possible D match to TRBD1 (5 bases). Deletions cut 8 bases from V and 0 bases from J, with 8 bases between. This CDR3 is 14 amino acids long. Germline V lookup: CDR1 MNHEY, CDR2 SMNVEV (reference sequence). The DNA for the CDR3 is TGTGCCAGCCAAGACAGCTCTGGGGCCAACGTCCTGACTTTC. This encodes CASQDSSGANVLTF.

V is TRBV7-6 and J is TRBJ2-5; 9 bases are shared with TRBD2. Germline trimming cut 9 bases from V and 5 bases from J; bases unmatched to any gene: 16. Germline CDR1 reads SGHVS; CDR2 reads FNYEAQ. CDR3 length: 16 residues. The CDR3 bases are TGTGCCAGATGTTCAGGCCTAGCGGGGATTGCGGAGACCCAGTACTTC. Amino acid sequence: CARCSGLAGIAETQYF.

This clone was recorded a few times. This sequence joins TRBV19 and TRBJ1-3, with D maybe TRBD1 (5 bases). This CDR3 has 15 amino acids. Germline V gives CDR1 LNHDA, CDR2 SQIVND (reference sequence). V was shortened by 3 bases and J by 4 bases, with 13 bases between the two germline ends. CDR3 DNA: TGTGCCAGTAGTATCGCAGGGCTAGAAGGAAACACCATATATTTT. As protein: CASSIAGLEGNTIYF.

The rearrangement links TRBV11-3 to TRBJ2-1, with 11 positions matching TRBD2. This CDR3 spans 15 amino acids. Per germline, CDR1 SGHNT and CDR2 YENEEA. Germline trimming cut 5 bases from V and 4 bases from J; bases unmatched to any gene: 4. CDR3 region: CASSPGTSGYNEQFF. The CDR3 region has the DNA TGTGCCAGCAGCCCCGGGACTAGCGGATACAATGAGCAGTTCTTC.

This chain links TRBV7-2 with TRBJ2-3; no definite D call. The V gene's germline CDR1 is SGHTA and CDR2 FQGNSA. Trimming shortened V by 6 bases and J by 0 bases, and 4 bases separated the two germline ends. This CDR3 has 12 amino acids. The CDR3 nucleotides are TGTGCCAGCAGAACTAGCACAGATACGCAGTATTTT. Its protein is CASRTSTDTQYF.